A single sample is the source of the 6 T cell receptor beta chains below, sequenced in a study of regulatory T cells in long-lasting Graves disease. The time point denotes: persistent/refractory GD, antithyroid drugs over 5 years with positive TRAb. TCR sequences were obtained from RNA taken from PBMCs. Researchers made TCR beta libraries by using iRepertoire HTBI primers and running Arm-PCR on CDR3 regions. Each CDR3 protein is one row after TCRdb ran MiXCR on the multiplex PCR reads. The sample lists roughly 400,000 distinct CDR3 sequences; less than 25% were seen once. Source: peripheral blood mononuclear cells (PBMCs), taken when the disease was refractory, from a patient treated with antithyroid drugs. The receptor set was obtained from a female donor with Graves disease.

V usage is TRBV7-9 and J usage is TRBJ1-1; D gene unclear. Trimming removed 1 base at V and 4 bases at J, with 13 bases between. Germline values: CDR1 SEHNR, CDR2 FQNEAQ (reference sequence). The CDR3 consists of 15 residues. The DNA for the CDR3 is TGTGCCAGCAGCTTAGGATCAGCGCAGAGCACTGAAGCTTTCTTT. Translated: CASSLGSAQSTEAFF.

The chain uses TRBV13 and TRBJ2-7; TRBD2 aligns across 8 bases. The CDR3 sequence is 14 residues long. After removal of 5 bases from V and 7 bases from J, the junction contained 10 bases not matched to a gene. The V gene's germline CDR1 is PRHDT and CDR2 FYEKMQ (reference sequence). The CDR3 protein is CASSPRDSGGEQYF. CDR3 in DNA: TGTGCCAGCAGCCCCCGGGACTCGGGGGGGGAGCAGTACTTC.

As regards this clonotype: This may be a read error: a much more frequent sequence differs by one nucleotide. This chain connects TRBV7-2 to TRBJ2-2, with TRBD2 as a possible D gene (6 bases). CDR3 size: 13 residues. Germline values: CDR1 SGHTA, CDR2 FQGNSA. CDR3 sequence: CASSFTSTGGLFF. The DNA for the CDR3 is TGTGCCAGCAGCTTTACAAGCACCGGGGGGCTGTTTTTT.

The chain carries TRBV13 and TRBJ2-5; unclear D gene. V gave up 0 bases and J gave up 0 bases, with 8 bases separating them. Per the germline V gene, CDR1 is PRHDT and CDR2 is FYEKMQ (reference sequence). The CDR3 covers 15 residues. The CDR3: CASSLGRTYQETQYF. The CDR3 coding sequence is TGTGCCAGCAGCTTAGGGAGAACGTACCAAGAGACCCAGTACTTC.

This clonotype turned up a few times. The V call is TRBV6-4, the J call TRBJ1-2; no definite D call. Germline CDR1 is MRHNA and CDR2 is SNTAGT. CDR3 length: 15 amino acids. The ends were cut back, 3 bases at V and 0 bases at J, with 11 bases in the middle. CDR3 bases: TGTGCCAGCAGTGATTATGCAGGAACTAACTATGGCTACACCTTC. Its translation is CASSDYAGTNYGYTF.

The chain is built from TRBV30 and TRBJ2-7; D unclear. The CDR3 is 13 residues long. V dropped 3 bases and J dropped 3 bases, with 12 bases sitting between them. Germline V gene sequence: CDR1 GTSNPN, CDR2 SVGIG (reference sequence). The CDR3 loop is CAWSGATIYEQYF. The CDR3 DNA follows: TGTGCCTGGAGCGGAGCAACAATCTACGAGCAGTACTTC.